This is a list of T cell receptor beta chains from one sample in a study of CD4 T cells in relation to SARS-CoV-2 and coronaviruses. Assay: immunoSEQ multiplex PCR; the TCRdb copy retains only in-frame clones and omits some. The sample holds roughly 38,000 clones; approximately 87% are singletons and the top ten take 1% to 1.5%. Their target antigens are unknown. The sequenced material came from naive CD4+ T cells from PBMCs, cultured in vitro. These receptor sequences come from an adult with COVID-19. Each CDR3 is given with its conserved first and last residue. Each record gives: clone size, V gene, J gene, D gene, CDR3 protein, CDR3 DNA. D genes are given only for firm matches. The size of a clone is reported for some rows only, either as once, few or many, or as a class for expanded clones.

clone size: -
V gene: TRBV6-5
J gene: TRBJ1-1
D gene: -
CDR3 protein: CASSYEGLNTEAFF
CDR3 DNA: TGTGCCAGCAGTTACGAGGGCCTGAACACTGAAGCTTTCTTT

clone size: few
V gene: TRBV7-8
J gene: TRBJ2-2
D gene: TRBD2
CDR3 protein: CASSASGRALPGGELFF
CDR3 DNA: TGTGCCAGCAGCGCCAGCGGGAGGGCCCTCCCAGGCGGGGAGCTGTTTTTT

clone size: -
V gene: TRBV19
J gene: TRBJ2-1
D gene: -
CDR3 protein: CASKSGGNYGNEQFF
CDR3 DNA: TGTGCCAGTAAATCGGGCGGTAATTATGGCAATGAGCAGTTCTTC

clone size: -
V gene: TRBV7-9
J gene: TRBJ2-7
D gene: -
CDR3 protein: CASSLPSPVLEQYF
CDR3 DNA: TGTGCCAGCAGCTTACCTTCCCCGGTCCTCGAGCAGTACTTC

clone size: few
V gene: TRBV2
J gene: TRBJ2-7
D gene: TRBD2
CDR3 protein: CASSVAGGAMYEQYF
CDR3 DNA: TGTGCCAGCAGTGTAGCGGGAGGCGCCATGTACGAGCAGTACTTC

clone size: -
V gene: TRBV2
J gene: TRBJ2-7
D gene: TRBD1
CDR3 protein: CASREDRGEFYEQYF
CDR3 DNA: TGTGCCAGCAGAGAGGACAGGGGCGAATTCTACGAGCAGTACTTC

clone size: -
V gene: TRBV7-2
J gene: TRBJ1-4
D gene: -
CDR3 protein: CASSLGGWDEKLFF
CDR3 DNA: TGTGCCAGCAGCTTAGGAGGGTGGGACGAAAAACTGTTTTTT

clone size: -
V gene: TRBV5-1
J gene: TRBJ1-5
D gene: -
CDR3 protein: CASSLSPGSNQPQHF
CDR3 DNA: TGCGCCAGCAGCTTGTCCCCAGGTAGCAATCAGCCCCAGCATTTT

clone size: once
V gene: TRBV5-6
J gene: TRBJ2-1
D gene: TRBD2
CDR3 protein: CASSRTSGYSYNEQFF
CDR3 DNA: TGTGCCAGCAGCCGGACTAGCGGGTACTCCTACAATGAGCAGTTCTTC

clone size: -
V gene: TRBV2
J gene: TRBJ1-1
D gene: -
CDR3 protein: CASTGQGTEAFF
CDR3 DNA: TGTGCCAGCACTGGACAAGGCACTGAAGCTTTCTTT

clone size: -
V gene: TRBV11-2
J gene: TRBJ2-7
D gene: -
CDR3 protein: CASRLGVEQYF
CDR3 DNA: TGTGCCAGCAGATTAGGGGTCGAGCAGTACTTC

clone size: -
V gene: TRBV7-9
J gene: TRBJ2-6
D gene: TRBD1
CDR3 protein: CASSSEGQAFSGANVLTF
CDR3 DNA: TGTGCCAGCAGCTCAGAGGGACAGGCGTTCTCTGGGGCCAACGTCCTGACTTTC